These 5 T cell receptor beta chains came from one sample sequenced in a study of T cell changes during pregnancy in multiple sclerosis. TCRdb keeps only in-frame clones here, not all; method: immunoSEQ multiplex PCR. The sample contains roughly 39,000 clones, around nine tenths of which appear only once. This specimen was CD4+ T cells from peripheral blood mononuclear cells, taken in the first trimester of pregnancy. These receptors were taken from a female donor in good health, enrolled as a control in a pregnancy study.

This chain connects TRBV7-2 to TRBJ2-5, with D perhaps TRBD2 (5 bases). The germline V gene has CDR1 SGHTA and CDR2 FQGNSA. The CDR3 has 13 amino acids. Trimming shortened V by 5 bases and J by 5 bases, and 12 bases separated the two germline ends. CDR3 bases: TGTGCCAGCAGCGGGGTTGGCGGGGAGACCCAGTACTTC. This codes for CASSGVGGETQYF.

This clone was seen once. The chain employs TRBV7-2 and TRBJ1-2; the D gene is possibly TRBD1 (6 bases). The CDR3 contains 15 residues. Germline V lookup: CDR1 SGHTA, CDR2 FQGNSA. Trimming shortened V by 5 bases and J by 1 base, and 14 bases separated the two germline ends. CDR3 in amino acids: CASSPGGGINYGYTF. As DNA, the CDR3 is TGTGCCAGCAGCCCGGGGGGCGGAATTAACTATGGCTACACCTTC.

CDR3: CASSSPVQGLYEQYF. In DNA form, the CDR3 reads TGTGCCAGCAGTTCCCCCGTACAGGGCCTCTACGAGCAGTACTTC. The rearrangement joins TRBV21-1 to TRBJ2-7; the DNA was not used to check the table's D call, TRBD1. TRBV21-1 counts as a pseudogene. This CDR3 is 15 amino acids long.

The chain combines TRBV7-2 with TRBJ2-7; D ambiguous. Germline loops: CDR1 SGHTA, CDR2 FQGNSA. Trimming shortened V by 8 bases and J by 4 bases, and 18 bases separated the two germline ends. There are 14 residues in the CDR3. The CDR3 DNA is TGTGCCAGCGCTAGAACGGTCGGTCAGTACGAGCAGTACTTC. Translation: CASARTVGQYEQYF.

The chain combines TRBV6-5 with TRBJ1-1; a weak D match, TRBD1 (6 bases). Per the germline V gene, CDR1 is MNHEY and CDR2 is SVGAGI. The V end was cut by 4 bases, the J end by 7 bases, with 16 bases between. There are 14 residues in the CDR3. The CDR3 protein is CASSLDRKRGEAFF. DNA for the CDR3: TGTGCCAGCAGTTTAGACAGGAAGAGAGGTGAAGCTTTCTTT.